This T cell receptor (beta chain) was sequenced in a study of blood T cells in healthy people across ages. Study results and limitations: The recorded TCR beta diversity per million T cells decreased in a roughly linear manner with age. In the absence of known donor CMV status, changes in expanded clonotypes were possibly confounded.

PCR was performed a second time for about 7 to 12 cycles using a sample-barcoded 5' primer and a J-beta primer mix. The template-switch adaptor was a 5' adaptor with 12 random nucleotides. It tagged each cDNA molecule. TCRdb fed the 5' RACE reads into MiXCR, producing one record per CDR3 protein. The sample includes some 880,000 distinct CDR3 sequences, about 37% seen only once; the top ten take around 13%. The sample holds a few counts of this clonotype. The antigen is undetermined. The germline CDR1 and CDR2 sequences are SGHRS and YFSETQ. This CDR3 region has 13 residues. V was pared by 4 bases and J by 7 bases, with 6 bases of the junction left unmatched. Donors ranged from about 6 to 90 years old and were healthy Caucasians in Russia.

Source material: blood. The receptor was derived from a man younger than 30 in good health. J is TRBJ1-1 and V is TRBV5-1, with 8 nucleotides matching TRBD1. The CDR3 reads CASSLGTGREAFF. Here the CDR3 DNA reads TGCGCCAGCAGCCTTGGGACAGGCCGTGAAGCTTTCTTT.